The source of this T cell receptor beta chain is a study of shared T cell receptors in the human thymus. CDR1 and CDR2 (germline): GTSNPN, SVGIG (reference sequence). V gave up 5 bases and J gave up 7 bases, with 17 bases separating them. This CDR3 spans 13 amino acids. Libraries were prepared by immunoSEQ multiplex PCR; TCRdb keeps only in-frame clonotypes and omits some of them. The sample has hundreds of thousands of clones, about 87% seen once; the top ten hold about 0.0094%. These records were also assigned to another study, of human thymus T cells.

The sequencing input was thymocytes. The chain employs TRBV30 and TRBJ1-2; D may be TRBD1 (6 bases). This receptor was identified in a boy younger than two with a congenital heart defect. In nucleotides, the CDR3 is TGTGCCTGGGCGGACAGCCCCCCAGCTGGCTACACCTTC. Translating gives CAWADSPPAGYTF.